A single sample gave rise to the 25 T cell receptor beta chains below, sequenced in a study of vaccination and CD4 T cells after COVID-19. These receptors' targets are unknown. Treatment indicated: approximately 9-day PBMC culture with coronavirus spike peptide pools or control peptides (ViraFEST assay). The Oncomine TCR Beta short-read assay generated sequence data from the DNA of cultured CD4+ T cells. MiXCR was run by TCRdb on the PCR reads, yielding one entry per CDR3 protein. The profile shows over 10,000 distinct CDR3 sequences, roughly a quarter of them singletons. The input for sequencing was CD4+ T cells from blood, cultured in vitro, taken before SARS-CoV-2 vaccination. The receptors were gathered from a human donor who received a COVID-19 vaccine.

The CDR3 DNA sequence: TGTGCCAGCAGCTTAAGCGGGGGGGCCTCCTACGAGCAGTACTTC. Translated, it gives CASSLSGGASYEQYF. The chain recombines TRBV7-2 with TRBJ2-7; 10 nucleotides line up with TRBD2. V trimming: 2 bases; J trimming: 0 bases; junction bases outside the gene matches: 1. The CDR3 contains 15 residues. Germline CDR1 is SGHTA and CDR2 is FQGNSA.

The table lists this clonotype with a few counts. For the CDR3, the DNA is TGTGCCAGCAGCGTCGGACTAGCGGGGGGAGGCGAGCAGTACTTC. As protein: CASSVGLAGGGEQYF. The V gene is TRBV5-5, the J gene TRBJ2-7, with 14 nucleotides matching TRBD2. This CDR3 region has 15 residues. The V and J ends lost 4 bases and 6 bases, in that order; junction bases with no gene match: 6. Germline V gene sequence: CDR1 SGHKS, CDR2 YYEKEE (reference sequence).

The J gene is TRBJ1-6, the V gene TRBV6-1; 10 positions agree with TRBD1. Trimming removed 11 bases from V and 6 bases from J; junction bases left unmatched: 10. Germline-derived CDR1 and CDR2 are MNHNS and SASEGT. The CDR3 runs 15 residues. This CDR3 is CACRWDRGSNSPLHF. CDR3 nucleotides: TGTGCCTGCCGGTGGGACAGGGGTTCTAATTCACCCCTCCACTTT.

This clonotype was observed a handful of times. This chain joins TRBV6-1 and TRBJ2-5, with 7 bases matching TRBD1. Trimming removed 6 bases from V and 2 bases from J; junction bases left unmatched: 12. The CDR3 runs to 16 residues. The germline gives CDR1 MNHNS, CDR2 SASEGT. The CDR3 nucleotides are TGTGCCAGCAGCACAAACCTGGGACAGCTTCAAGAGACCCAGTACTTC. This encodes CASSTNLGQLQETQYF.

This clonotype was counted a single time. The chain is built from TRBV19 and TRBJ2-2; no clear D gene. CDR3 length: 11 amino acids. With 5 bases removed from V and 5 bases from J, the gap between germline ends came to 3 bases. The germline gives CDR1 LNHDA, CDR2 SQIVND (reference sequence). DNA for the CDR3: TGTGCCAGTAGTCGTACCGGGGAGCTGTTTTTT. Protein: CASSRTGELFF. Looking up the rest from reference TRBV19 and TRBJ2-2 gives the full variable domain: DGGITQSPKYLFRKEGQNVTLSCEQNLNHDAMYWYRQDPGQGLRLIYYSQIVNDFQKGDIAEGYSVSREKKESFPLTVTSAQKNPTAFYLCASSRTGELFFGEGSRLTVL.

The chain couples TRBV30 to TRBJ1-2, with D possibly being TRBD1 (5 bases). The CDR3 contains 15 residues. The ends were cut back, 3 bases at V and 1 base at J, with 15 bases in the middle. Germline lookup yields CDR1 GTSNPN and CDR2 SVGIG (reference sequence). The CDR3 sequence: CAWSCRAGRNYGYTF. The CDR3 coding sequence is TGTGCCTGGAGCTGTAGGGCAGGGCGTAACTATGGCTACACCTTC.

The chain has TRBV9 and TRBJ1-1; D not certain. The CDR3 length is 12 residues. Trimming took off 0 bases at V and 3 bases at J, with 3 bases between the two ends. Germline loops: CDR1 SGDLS, CDR2 YYNGEE. The CDR3 loop reads CASSVVHTEAFF. The CDR3 DNA is TGTGCCAGCAGCGTAGTTCACACTGAAGCTTTCTTT.

The V and J genes are TRBV25-1 and TRBJ1-1; 8 positions agree with TRBD1. Trimming at V came to 8 bases and at J to 2 bases, leaving 7 bases not matched to a gene. Germline assignment: CDR1 MGHDK and CDR2 SYGVNS. The CDR3 contains 14 residues. This CDR3 reads CASRDRKSNTEAFF. Here the CDR3 DNA reads TGTGCCAGCCGGGACAGGAAGTCCAACACTGAAGCTTTCTTT.

The genes are TRBV4-1 and TRBJ1-2, with TRBD1 identical over 8 bases. The CDR3 sequence is 17 residues long. Germline V gene data show CDR1 as MGHRA and CDR2 as YSYEKL. Trimming took 0 bases from V and 4 from J; bases not matched to a gene: 10. CDR3 sequence (DNA): TGCGCCAGCAGCCAAGAGGGGGTGGACAGGGTGATCTATGGCTACACCTTC. It codes for CASSQEGVDRVIYGYTF.

This clonotype rates as medium-sized. V is TRBV27 and J is TRBJ1-5, with D tentatively TRBD1 (5 bases). V gave up 4 bases and J gave up 5 bases, with 18 bases separating them. Germline CDR1 is MNHEY and CDR2 is SMNVEV (reference sequence). This CDR3 is 16 amino acids long. The CDR3, as DNA: TGTGCCAGCAGTTCCCGACAGAGAAAATCGGATCAGCCCCAGCATTTT. Translating gives CASSSRQRKSDQPQHF.

In its sample, this clonotype was seen a few times. The V and J genes are TRBV20-1 and TRBJ1-5, with D uncertain. Germline V gives CDR1 DFQATT, CDR2 SNEGSKA (reference sequence). V was pared by 5 bases and J by 1 base, with 15 bases between. The CDR3 consists of 15 residues. This CDR3 is CSAPTNRESNQPQHF. The CDR3 DNA reads TGCAGTGCTCCTACTAACCGGGAAAGCAATCAGCCCCAGCATTTT.

The chain uses TRBV30 and TRBJ1-3; D is uncertain. CDR1 and CDR2 (germline): GTSNPN, SVGIG (reference sequence). The CDR3 runs to 11 residues. Trimming stripped 5 bases from V and 4 bases from J, with 6 bases between. In nucleotides, the CDR3 is TGTGCCTGGGCAAGGGGAAACACCATATATTTT. It encodes CAWARGNTIYF.

This chain links TRBV7-8 with TRBJ2-3, with TRBD2 identical over 8 bases. The trim removed 3 bases at V and 5 bases at J, leaving 7 bases unmatched. Germline-derived CDR1 and CDR2 are SGHVS and FQNEAQ. The CDR3 is 15 amino acids. The CDR3 coding sequence is TGTGCCAGCAGCTTGAAGCGGGGGTTCCAAGATACGCAGTATTTT. It yields the protein CASSLKRGFQDTQYF.

A few counts support this clonotype. The CDR3 spells CSAGGAGTDGYTF. As DNA, the CDR3 is TGCAGTGCTGGGGGGGCAGGGACAGATGGCTACACCTTC. The gene calls are TRBV20-1 and TRBJ1-2; 7 nucleotides line up with TRBD1. V lost 5 bases, J lost 6 bases, and 9 bases stayed unmatched. Germline values: CDR1 DFQATT, CDR2 SNEGSKA (reference sequence). This CDR3 spans 13 amino acids.

The rearrangement links TRBV4-2 to TRBJ2-2; unclear D gene. Between the trimmed V and J ends, which lost 0 bases and 8 bases, there was a span of 10 bases. There are 14 residues in the CDR3. Germline loops: CDR1 LGHNA, CDR2 YNFKEQ. The CDR3 DNA is TGTGCCAGCAGCCAAGATGTTTTTCGGGGGGAGCTGTTTTTT. It encodes CASSQDVFRGELFF.

This clonotype was observed a few times. The CDR3 region is CSARPSGVTDTQYF. CDR3 DNA sequence: TGCAGTGCTAGGCCTAGCGGGGTCACAGATACGCAGTATTTT. The rearrangement links TRBV20-1 to TRBJ2-3; 9 nucleotides agree with TRBD2. CDR1 is DFQATT and CDR2 is SNEGSKA in the germline V gene (reference sequence). With 3 bases clipped from V and 2 bases from J, the junction kept 3 bases outside the gene matches. This CDR3 is 14 amino acids long.

The chain recombines TRBV5-1 with TRBJ1-2; TRBD1 matches at 10 bases. The germline CDR1 and CDR2 sequences are SGHRS and YFSETQ. This CDR3 region has 15 residues. V was pared by 0 bases and J by 6 bases, with 5 bases of the junction left unmatched. The CDR3 coding sequence is TGCGCCAGCAGCTTGGCGGGGACAGGGGTGAATGGCTACACCTTC. Its protein product is CASSLAGTGVNGYTF.

This clonotype has a handful of counts. The genes are TRBV11-3 and TRBJ2-5; TRBD1 is a possible D gene (6 bases). V was clipped by 1 base and J by 0 bases, with 9 bases between them. This CDR3 contains 15 residues. Germline CDR1 SGHNT, CDR2 YENEEA. The CDR3 region is CASSLAGTYQETQYF. The DNA for the CDR3 is TGTGCCAGCAGCTTAGCCGGGACATACCAAGAGACCCAGTACTTC.

The chain couples TRBV6-5 to TRBJ2-7, with D perhaps assigned TRBD1 or TRBD2 (5 bases each). There are 14 residues in the CDR3. V was clipped by 1 base and J by 4 bases, with 11 bases between them. Germline values: CDR1 MNHEY, CDR2 SVGAGI. This CDR3 reads CASSYLNEGYEQYF. The CDR3 DNA sequence: TGTGCCAGCAGTTACTTAAATGAGGGGTACGAGCAGTACTTC.

This clonotype has a handful of counts. The rearrangement uses TRBV20-1 and TRBJ2-2; D is possibly TRBD1 or TRBD2 (5 bases each). Trimming pared 6 bases from V and 0 bases from J, leaving 17 bases between. The CDR3 covers 16 residues. Looked up from germline, CDR1 is DFQATT and CDR2 is SNEGSKA (reference sequence). CDR3 sequence (DNA): TGCAGTGCCGAATCGGGGCTAGGGACGAACACCGGGGAGCTGTTTTTT. Translated, it gives CSAESGLGTNTGELFF.

In this sample, this clonotype turned up a few times. The chain couples TRBV5-4 to TRBJ1-3; D is possibly TRBD1 (5 bases). Germline V gene data show CDR1 as SGHNT and CDR2 as YYREEE (reference sequence). This CDR3 has 14 residues. With 0 bases removed from V and 4 bases from J, the gap between germline ends came to 8 bases. CDR3 sequence (DNA): TGTGCCAGCAGCTTGGGGGCAGGGGGAAACACCATATATTTT. It specifies CASSLGAGGNTIYF.

CDR3 sequence reads: CASSPRQGSGGYTF. Here the CDR3 DNA reads TGTGCCAGCAGCCCCCGACAGGGATCAGGAGGCTACACCTTC. The rearrangement links TRBV9 to TRBJ1-2, with 7 bases lining up with TRBD1. The CDR3 runs 14 residues. Germline CDR1 SGDLS, CDR2 YYNGEE. Losses at the gene ends were 4 bases for V and 8 bases for J; bases not matched to a gene: 11.

The chain links TRBV20-1 to TRBJ1-3, with 7 nucleotides matching TRBD1. The V segment lost 5 bases and the J segment 4 bases; nucleotides outside the gene matches: 8. The CDR3 has 14 residues. The V gene's germline CDR1 is DFQATT and CDR2 SNEGSKA (reference sequence). In DNA, the CDR3 is TGCAGTGCTTCTCCGGGACAGTACGGAAACACCATATATTTT. Translated: CSASPGQYGNTIYF.

The rearrangement links TRBV19 to TRBJ2-3; D is ambiguous. Germline V CDR1 and CDR2: LNHDA, SQIVND (reference sequence). Trimming removed 6 bases at V and 3 bases at J, with 10 bases between. CDR3 length equals 13 residues. CDR3 nucleotides: TGTGCCAGTAGGGAGACGAGAACAGATACGCAGTATTTT. Amino acids: CASRETRTDTQYF.

V is TRBV20-1 and J is TRBJ2-3; D is perhaps TRBD2 (6 bases). V lost 6 bases and J 0 bases, leaving 7 bases between the germline ends. Germline V gives CDR1 DFQATT, CDR2 SNEGSKA (reference sequence). The CDR3 runs 12 residues. The CDR3 here is CSAGTSTDTQYF. DNA of the CDR3: TGCAGTGCGGGGACTAGCACAGATACGCAGTATTTT.